Below, 9 T cell receptor beta chains from the same sample are listed, as sequenced in a study of blood T cell repertoires in COVID-19. This table comes from immunoSEQ multiplex PCR, and its TCRdb copy is limited to in-frame clones, with some not included. This table holds about 98,000 clones, around 82% found once. What was sequenced was peripheral blood. These receptors were obtained from a man aged 70-80 years with active or convalescent COVID-19.

The gene calls are TRBV5-4 and TRBJ1-6; perhaps TRBD1 as D (5 bases). The CDR3 has 16 residues. Trimming shortened V by 3 bases and J by 8 bases, and 18 bases separated the two germline ends. Germline V gene lookup returns CDR1 SGHNT and CDR2 YYREEE (reference sequence). The CDR3: CASSSQVTKGDSPLHF. CDR3 nucleotide sequence: TGTGCCAGCAGCTCCCAAGTGACCAAAGGGGATTCACCCCTCCACTTT. The variable domain in full, completed from reference TRBV5-4 and TRBJ1-6, reads ETGVTQSPTHLIKTRGQQVTLRCSSQSGHNTVSWYQQALGQGPQFIFQYYREEENGRGNFPPRFSGLQFPNYSSELNVNALELDDSALYLCASSSQVTKGDSPLHFGNGTRLTVT.

Only a few counts were recorded for this clone. This chain connects TRBV25-1 to TRBJ1-1, with 9 nucleotides matching TRBD1. Germline CDR1 and CDR2: MGHDK and SYGVNS. The CDR3 length is 17 residues. V lost 4 bases, J lost 1 base, and 10 bases stayed unmatched. The CDR3 loop is CASSGQGGLFGNTEAFF. The CDR3 DNA reads TGTGCCAGCAGTGGACAGGGGGGGTTGTTTGGGAACACTGAAGCTTTCTTT.

The chain recombines TRBV15 with TRBJ2-7; 8 nucleotides align to TRBD2. Germline CDR1 and CDR2: LNHNV and YYDKDF (reference sequence). The V gene end was trimmed by 1 base and the J gene end by 3 bases; junction bases not matched to a gene: 2. This CDR3 has 14 amino acids. The CDR3 loop reads CATSRAGGLYEQYF. The CDR3 DNA is TGTGCCACCAGCAGAGCGGGAGGGCTCTACGAGCAGTACTTC.

This chain connects TRBV30 to TRBJ1-5; TRBD1 is a possible D gene (5 bases). The V gene lost 0 bases and the J gene lost 0 bases, with 12 bases spanning the gap. This CDR3 region has 16 residues. The germline V gene has CDR1 GTSNPN and CDR2 SVGIG (reference sequence). In nucleotides, the CDR3 is TGTGCCTGGAGTGTATTCGGGCAGGGTAGCAATCAGCCCCAGCATTTT. Amino acid sequence: CAWSVFGQGSNQPQHF.

The J gene is TRBJ2-1, the V gene TRBV5-6; maybe TRBD1 (5 bases). V gave up 0 bases and J gave up 0 bases, with 7 bases separating them. Germline-derived CDR1 and CDR2 are SGHDT and YYEEEE. The CDR3 has 15 residues. CDR3 DNA: TGTGCCAGCAGCTTGGTCCAGGGCTCCTACAATGAGCAGTTCTTC. It is translated as CASSLVQGSYNEQFF. Variable domain in full (rest from reference TRBV5-6 and TRBJ2-1): DAGVTQSPTHLIKTRGQQVTLRCSPKSGHDTVSWYQQALGQGPQFIFQYYEEEERQRGNFPDRFSGHQFPNYSSELNVNALLLGDSALYLCASSLVQGSYNEQFFGPGTRLTVL.

The chain is built from TRBV3-1 (or the pseudogene TRBV3-2) and TRBJ2-5; 11 bases agree with TRBD2. V trimming: 4 bases; J trimming: 2 bases; junction bases outside the gene matches: 6. Germline values: CDR1 LGHDT, CDR2 YNNKEL (reference sequence). The CDR3 has 16 residues. The CDR3 sequence: CASSPAGTSGQETQYF. DNA for the CDR3: TGTGCCAGCAGCCCCGCCGGGACTAGCGGACAAGAGACCCAGTACTTC.

The chain joins TRBV5-5 to TRBJ1-2; D is ambiguous. This CDR3 has 13 amino acids. Germline CDR1 SGHKS, CDR2 YYEKEE (reference sequence). Trimming cost V 2 bases and J 2 bases, with 7 bases left between them. This CDR3 reads CASSFGSNYGYTF. CDR3 bases: TGTGCCAGCAGCTTCGGGTCGAACTATGGCTACACCTTC.

This chain joins TRBV6-5 and TRBJ2-7; the match to TRBD1 covers 9 bases. Germline lookup yields CDR1 MNHEY and CDR2 SVGAGI. Trimming at V came to 5 bases and at J to 3 bases, leaving 8 bases not matched to a gene. The CDR3 totals 15 residues. The CDR3 loop reads CASSTPGQGNYEQYF. CDR3 coding DNA: TGTGCCAGCAGTACCCCGGGACAGGGAAACTACGAGCAGTACTTC.

This chain connects TRBV2 to TRBJ2-1, with a possible D match to TRBD1 (6 bases). CDR3 length: 12 amino acids. Germline CDR1 and CDR2: SNHLY and FYNNEI. V dropped 7 bases and J dropped 10 bases, with 14 bases sitting between them. CDR3 loop: CASNQQGGEQFF. CDR3 nucleotides: TGTGCCAGCAACCAACAGGGTGGGGAGCAGTTCTTC.